The 32 T cell receptor beta chains in this list originate from one sample, sequenced in a study of blood T cell repertoires in COVID-19. The protocol was immunoSEQ multiplex PCR, while the TCRdb copy is restricted to in-frame clones and leaves out a portion. This sample has about 280,000 clones, with 65% to 90% found just once. Input material: peripheral blood. These receptors came from a man aged 50-60 years with active or convalescent COVID-19.

The rearrangement uses TRBV6-1 and TRBJ2-5; D may be TRBD2 (5 bases). V was clipped by 4 bases and J by 5 bases, with 17 bases between them. This CDR3 is built from 15 residues. CDR1 is MNHNS, CDR2 SASEGT, per germline. The CDR3 here is CASSGPGTVAETQYF. CDR3 sequence (DNA): TGTGCCAGCAGTGGGCCTGGCACAGTAGCGGAGACCCAGTACTTC.

Worth noting for this clone: Other DNA sequences in the sample encode the same CDR3. V and J are TRBV5-4 and TRBJ2-3; D is undetermined. Germline V CDR1 and CDR2: SGHNT, YYREEE (reference sequence). V lost 0 bases to trimming and J lost 1 base, with 6 bases between them. The CDR3 totals 14 residues. CDR3 loop: CASSLGQRTDTQYF. CDR3 nucleotide sequence: TGTGCCAGCAGCTTGGGGCAACGCACAGATACGCAGTATTTT.

V is TRBV28 and J is TRBJ2-1; no firm D call. The CDR3 covers 12 residues. Germline V CDR1 and CDR2: MDHEN, SYDVKM. Between the trimmed V and J ends, which lost 8 bases and 10 bases, there was a span of 15 bases. This chain's CDR3 is CASGVPRQEQFF. CDR3 coding DNA: TGTGCCAGCGGAGTTCCCCGGCAGGAGCAGTTCTTC. Looking up the rest from reference TRBV28 and TRBJ2-1 gives the full variable domain: DVKVTQSSRYLVKRTGEKVFLECVQDMDHENMFWYRQDPGLGLRLIYFSYDVKMKEKGDIPEGYSVSREKKERFSLILESASTNQTSMYLCASGVPRQEQFFGPGTRLTVL.

The rearrangement links TRBV19 to TRBJ2-7; TRBD1 matches 9 bases. Per the germline V gene, CDR1 is LNHDA and CDR2 is SQIVND (reference sequence). The CDR3 has 19 residues. V gave up 1 base and J gave up 0 bases; unmatched junction bases: 13. CDR3 nucleotide sequence: TGTGCCAGTAGTATAGCCCAGGACAGGGGCCACTGGGGCTCCTACGAGCAGTACTTC. Translated, it gives CASSIAQDRGHWGSYEQYF. Full variable domain (missing parts from reference TRBV19 and TRBJ2-7): DGGITQSPKYLFRKEGQNVTLSCEQNLNHDAMYWYRQDPGQGLRLIYYSQIVNDFQKGDIAEGYSVSREKKESFPLTVTSAQKNPTAFYLCASSIAQDRGHWGSYEQYFGPGTRLTVT.

This chain connects TRBV9 to TRBJ2-7, with D tentatively TRBD1 (6 bases). The germline V and J ends were trimmed by 4 bases and 2 bases, with 13 bases remaining between them. CDR1 and CDR2 (germline): SGDLS, YYNGEE. The CDR3 is 14 amino acids. This CDR3 reads CASSLTGSPYEQYF. Written as DNA, the CDR3 is TGTGCCAGCAGCCTCACAGGGTCCCCCTACGAGCAGTACTTC.

The J gene is TRBJ2-7, the V gene TRBV5-4; tentatively, D is TRBD1 (6 bases). This CDR3 has 16 amino acids. Trimming cost V 2 bases and J 2 bases, with 17 bases left between them. Germline V CDR1 and CDR2: SGHNT, YYREEE (reference sequence). The CDR3 DNA reads TGTGCCAGCAGCTTCCAAGGGGGAGCACAGACCTACGAGCAGTACTTC. It yields the protein CASSFQGGAQTYEQYF.

The chain has TRBV30 and TRBJ1-2; unclear D gene. V lost 0 bases and J lost 11, with 13 bases in between. The CDR3 runs 12 residues. Germline CDR1 is GTSNPN and CDR2 is SVGIG (reference sequence). The CDR3 sequence: CAWSVPGMGYTF. The CDR3 DNA sequence: TGTGCCTGGAGTGTACCGGGAATGGGGTACACCTTC.

V and J are TRBV6-6 and TRBJ1-1; D is possibly TRBD1 (6 bases). Deletions cut 5 bases from V and 1 base from J, with 17 bases between. The CDR3 totals 16 residues. Germline CDR1 is MNHNY and CDR2 is SVGAGI (reference sequence). CDR3 sequence reads: CASSRMKTGPNTEAFF. In DNA, the CDR3 is TGTGCCAGCAGTCGTATGAAGACAGGCCCGAACACTGAAGCTTTCTTT.

The V and J genes are TRBV10-3 and TRBJ1-2, with TRBD1 identical over 7 bases. The CDR3 length is 14 residues. After removal of 2 bases from V and 8 bases from J, the junction contained 8 bases not matched to a gene. The germline gives CDR1 ENHRY, CDR2 SYGVKD. The chain's CDR3 is CAISEVAGGNGYTF. The CDR3 DNA follows: TGTGCCATCAGTGAGGTGGCAGGGGGTAACGGCTACACCTTC.

V and J are TRBV27 and TRBJ1-2; D is possibly TRBD1 (5 bases). Trimming took off 10 bases at V and 4 bases at J, with 13 bases between the two ends. Germline V gives CDR1 MNHEY, CDR2 SMNVEV (reference sequence). The CDR3 is 12 amino acids. The CDR3 nucleotides read TGTGCCAATGGGGGGGAAAGCTATGGCTACACCTTC. Its protein is CANGGESYGYTF.

The chain employs TRBV5-1 and TRBJ2-3, with D tentatively TRBD2 (6 bases). The germline V and J ends were trimmed by 0 bases and 2 bases, with 13 bases remaining between them. The CDR3 spans 16 residues. Germline V lookup: CDR1 SGHRS, CDR2 YFSETQ. CDR3 sequence reads: CASSLAAGTHTDTQYF. The CDR3 nucleotides read TGCGCCAGCAGCTTGGCCGCGGGGACCCACACAGATACGCAGTATTTT. The variable domain in full, with the rest retrieved from reference TRBV5-1 and TRBJ2-3, is KAGVTQTPRYLIKTRGQQVTLSCSPISGHRSVSWYQQTPGQGLQFLFEYFSETQRNKGNFPGRFSGRQFSNSRSEMNVSTLELGDSALYLCASSLAAGTHTDTQYFGPGTRLTVL.

The chain joins TRBV19 to TRBJ2-6, with D perhaps matching TRBD2 (7 bases). The germline V gene has CDR1 LNHDA and CDR2 SQIVND (reference sequence). Between the trimmed V and J ends, which lost 3 bases and 4 bases, there was a span of 19 bases. This CDR3 spans 18 amino acids. The chain's CDR3 is CASSIPPGGRWGANVLTF. Written as DNA, the CDR3 is TGTGCCAGTAGTATCCCGCCGGGGGGCCGGTGGGGGGCCAACGTCCTGACTTTC.

V is TRBV30 and J is TRBJ1-5; 8 bases are shared with TRBD1. The trim removed 2 bases at V and 7 bases at J, leaving 7 bases unmatched. The V gene's germline CDR1 is GTSNPN and CDR2 SVGIG (reference sequence). CDR3 length: 14 residues. As DNA, the CDR3 is TGTGCCTGGAGTTCACAGGGGGAGGACCAGCCCCAGCATTTT. This encodes CAWSSQGEDQPQHF.

The rearrangement uses TRBV2 and TRBJ1-4, with TRBD1 matching 8 bases. The J segment lost 8 bases and the V segment lost 3 bases, leaving 5 bases of the junction unmatched. The CDR3 sequence is 14 residues long. The germline CDR1 and CDR2 sequences are SNHLY and FYNNEI. The chain's CDR3 is CASSEGQALEKLFF. In DNA form, the CDR3 reads TGTGCCAGCAGTGAGGGACAGGCCCTGGAAAAACTGTTTTTT.

This clone appeared a single time. The chain joins TRBV28 to TRBJ2-7; TRBD1 matches at 9 bases. The CDR3 loop spans 13 amino acids. Losses at the gene ends were 7 bases for V and 5 bases for J; bases not matched to a gene: 6. Per the germline V gene, CDR1 is MDHEN and CDR2 is SYDVKM. CDR3: CASKTGGGHEQYF. The CDR3 nucleotides are TGTGCCAGCAAGACAGGGGGTGGGCACGAGCAGTACTTC.

J is TRBJ2-1 and V is TRBV28; possibly TRBD2 for D (7 bases). V lost 7 bases and J 8 bases, leaving 12 bases between the germline ends. The length of the CDR3 is 12 residues. Germline CDR1 is MDHEN and CDR2 is SYDVKM. This chain's CDR3 is CASTVGGDEQFF. In DNA form, the CDR3 reads TGTGCCAGCACCGTAGGGGGGGATGAGCAGTTCTTC.

V is TRBV28 and J is TRBJ1-2; 7 bases map to TRBD1. Germline V gene lookup returns CDR1 MDHEN and CDR2 SYDVKM. The V gene end was trimmed by 7 bases and the J gene end by 6 bases; junction bases not matched to a gene: 5. The CDR3 length is 12 residues. CDR3 region: CASTDREDGYTF. The CDR3 coding sequence is TGTGCCAGCACCGACAGGGAGGATGGCTACACCTTC.

The chain couples TRBV5-1 to TRBJ2-3, with 10 positions matching TRBD2. Unmatched junction bases numbered 7, after V lost 4 bases and J lost 2 bases. Per germline, CDR1 SGHRS and CDR2 YFSETQ. The CDR3 totals 16 residues. CDR3 residues: CASSLRAGGPTDTQYF. CDR3 nucleotides: TGCGCCAGCAGCCTGCGAGCGGGAGGGCCCACAGATACGCAGTATTTT.

The CDR3 nucleotides are TGTGCCAGCAGCCGGGACAGGGGGCCAGGACAGCCCCAGCATTTT. Its protein is CASSRDRGPGQPQHF. The chain recombines TRBV6-5 with TRBJ1-5; 12 nucleotides match TRBD1. Germline values: CDR1 MNHEY, CDR2 SVGAGI. CDR3 length equals 15 residues. Trimming at V came to 6 bases and at J to 7 bases, leaving 7 bases not matched to a gene.

The chain employs TRBV11-2 and TRBJ2-1; possibly TRBD2 for D (5 bases). The CDR3 spans 16 residues. Germline values: CDR1 SGHAT, CDR2 FQNNGV. V lost 0 bases and J lost 4, with 13 bases in between. Here the CDR3 DNA reads TGTGCCAGCAGCTTAGACAGGTCCCGGGGATACAATGAGCAGTTCTTC. It translates to CASSLDRSRGYNEQFF.

This chain connects TRBV19 to TRBJ1-1, with TRBD1 matching 8 bases. Germline V gene lookup returns CDR1 LNHDA and CDR2 SQIVND (reference sequence). This CDR3 has 16 amino acids. V gave up 5 bases and J gave up 2 bases; unmatched junction bases: 10. Written as DNA, the CDR3 is TGTGCCAGTAGTCTATGGACAGGGACGGAAAACACTGAAGCTTTCTTT. This codes for CASSLWTGTENTEAFF.

This clone was counted a single time. The V and J genes are TRBV7-9 and TRBJ2-2, with 12 bases aligning to TRBD2. Germline values: CDR1 SEHNR, CDR2 FQNEAQ (reference sequence). V gave up 6 bases and J gave up 0 bases; unmatched junction bases: 5. The CDR3 covers 17 residues. CDR3 in amino acids: CASRPGLAGPNTGELFF. In DNA form, the CDR3 reads TGTGCCAGCAGGCCGGGACTAGCGGGTCCGAACACCGGGGAGCTGTTTTTT.

CDR3 loop: CASTLDRGNEQFF. In DNA, the CDR3 is TGTGCCAGCACCCTTGACAGGGGGAATGAGCAGTTCTTC. The chain carries TRBV7-9 and TRBJ2-1, with 9 nucleotides matching TRBD1. After removal of 7 bases from V and 7 bases from J, the junction contained 5 bases not matched to a gene. The germline gives CDR1 SEHNR, CDR2 FQNEAQ (reference sequence). The CDR3 sequence is 13 residues long.

This chain joins TRBV4-1 and TRBJ2-1, with TRBD2 matching over 10 bases. V shed 5 bases, J shed 10 bases, and the junction held 29 bases outside the gene matches. Germline V gene data show CDR1 as MGHRA and CDR2 as YSYEKL. This CDR3 contains 21 residues. DNA of the CDR3: TGCGCCAGCAGCTACCTTGTATCTAGCGGGAGACGGAGGCCCCTACAAGGAGAGCAGTTCTTC. Amino acids: CASSYLVSSGRRRPLQGEQFF.

V and J are TRBV9 and TRBJ2-5, with D maybe TRBD2 (6 bases). In germline, CDR1 is SGDLS, CDR2 YYNGEE. V lost 0 bases and J lost 4, with 10 bases in between. CDR3 length: 14 residues. The CDR3 sequence: CASSVVGGLETQYF. DNA for the CDR3: TGTGCCAGCAGCGTAGTAGGAGGGTTAGAGACCCAGTACTTC.

CDR3 nucleotide sequence: TGTGCCAGCACCCCAGCGGGAGCTTTCTACAATGAGCAGTTCTTC. Translated: CASTPAGAFYNEQFF. V is TRBV7-9 and J is TRBJ2-1, with 8 bases that match TRBD2. CDR1 and CDR2 (germline): SEHNR, FQNEAQ (reference sequence). Germline trimming cut 7 bases from V and 3 bases from J; bases unmatched to any gene: 8. The CDR3 is 15 amino acids.

This chain uses TRBV29-1 with TRBJ2-7, with 8 bases lining up with TRBD1. V was pared by 4 bases and J by 6 bases, with 11 bases of the junction left unmatched. Germline CDR1 reads SQVTM; CDR2 reads ANQGSEA. The CDR3 extends over 14 amino acids. The CDR3 loop reads CSVVTIQGASEQYF. CDR3 sequence (DNA): TGCAGCGTTGTCACCATTCAGGGGGCTAGCGAGCAGTACTTC.

The chain is built from TRBV5-5 and TRBJ1-5; 9 nucleotides match TRBD1. The CDR3 runs to 18 residues. Germline-derived CDR1 and CDR2 are SGHKS and YYEKEE (reference sequence). J gave up 6 bases and V 4 bases, and 17 bases lay outside the gene matches. CDR3 region: CASSPRGVDRGSVQPQHF. The CDR3 DNA reads TGTGCCAGCAGCCCCCGGGGGGTGGACAGGGGTTCAGTTCAGCCCCAGCATTTT.

V is TRBV7-9 and J is TRBJ2-3, with 7 positions matching TRBD1. This CDR3 comprises 14 residues. Trimming at V came to 5 bases and at J to 0 bases, leaving 2 bases not matched to a gene. Germline CDR1 is SEHNR and CDR2 is FQNEAQ (reference sequence). The CDR3 nucleotides are TGTGCCAGCAGCCGACAGGGTAGCACAGATACGCAGTATTTT. This translates into CASSRQGSTDTQYF.

The chain's CDR3 is CASSLPGETASSYEQYF. The CDR3 DNA follows: TGTGCCAGCAGCTTACCCGGGGAGACGGCCAGCTCCTACGAGCAGTACTTC. This chain connects TRBV11-2 to TRBJ2-7, with D perhaps TRBD2 (5 bases). V was cut by 2 bases and J by 0 bases, with 17 bases left in between. The germline gives CDR1 SGHAT, CDR2 FQNNGV. The CDR3 extends over 17 amino acids.

V usage is TRBV5-1 and J usage is TRBJ2-3; maybe TRBD1 (6 bases). The germline CDR1 and CDR2 sequences are SGHRS and YFSETQ. The V end lost 4 bases, the J end lost 4 bases, and 13 bases lay between the germline ends. The CDR3 runs 14 residues. The CDR3 loop is CASSQTGTSDTQYF. In nucleotides, the CDR3 is TGCGCCAGCAGCCAAACTGGGACATCAGATACGCAGTATTTT.

The J gene is TRBJ2-2, the V gene TRBV9, with D hard to call. Germline V gene data show CDR1 as SGDLS and CDR2 as YYNGEE. The V and J ends lost 4 bases and 3 bases respectively, with 4 bases between them. CDR3 size: 12 residues. The CDR3 is CASSPDTGELFF. CDR3 bases: TGTGCCAGCAGCCCCGACACCGGGGAGCTGTTTTTT. Full variable domain (missing parts from reference TRBV9 and TRBJ2-2): DSGVTQTPKHLITATGQRVTLRCSPRSGDLSVYWYQQSLDQGLQFLIQYYNGEERAKGNILERFSAQQFPDLHSELNLSSLELGDSALYFCASSPDTGELFFGEGSRLTVL.